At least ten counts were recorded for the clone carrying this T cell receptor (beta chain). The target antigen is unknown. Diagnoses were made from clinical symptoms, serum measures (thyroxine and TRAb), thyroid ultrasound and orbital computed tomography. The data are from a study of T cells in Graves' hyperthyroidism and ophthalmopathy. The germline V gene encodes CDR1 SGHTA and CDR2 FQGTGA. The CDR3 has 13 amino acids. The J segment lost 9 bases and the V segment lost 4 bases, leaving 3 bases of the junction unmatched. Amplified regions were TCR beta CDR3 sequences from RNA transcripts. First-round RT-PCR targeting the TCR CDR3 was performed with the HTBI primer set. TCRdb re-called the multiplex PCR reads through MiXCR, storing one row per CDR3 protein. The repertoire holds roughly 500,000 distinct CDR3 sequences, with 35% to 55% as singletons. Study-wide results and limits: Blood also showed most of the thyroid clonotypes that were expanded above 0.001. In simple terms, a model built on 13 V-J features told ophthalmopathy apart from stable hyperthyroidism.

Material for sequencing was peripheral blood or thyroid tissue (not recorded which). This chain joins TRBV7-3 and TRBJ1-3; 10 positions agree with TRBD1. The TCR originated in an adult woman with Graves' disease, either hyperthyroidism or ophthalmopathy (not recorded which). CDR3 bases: TGTGCCAGCAGCTCAAGACAGGGGGCCACCATATATTTT. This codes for CASSSRQGATIYF.